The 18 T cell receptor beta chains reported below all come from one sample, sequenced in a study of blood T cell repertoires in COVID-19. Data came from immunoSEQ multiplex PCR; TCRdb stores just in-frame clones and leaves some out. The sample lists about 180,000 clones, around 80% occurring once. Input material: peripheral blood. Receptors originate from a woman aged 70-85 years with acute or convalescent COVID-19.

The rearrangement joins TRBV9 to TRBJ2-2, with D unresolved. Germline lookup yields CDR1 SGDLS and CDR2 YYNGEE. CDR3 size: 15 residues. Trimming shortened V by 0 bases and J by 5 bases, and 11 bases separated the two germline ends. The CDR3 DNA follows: TGTGCCAGCAGCGTAGCTACCTCCCTGACCGGGGAGCTGTTTTTT. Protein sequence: CASSVATSLTGELFF.

The CDR3 DNA is TGCGCCAGCAGCCAGAACAGGGGATTTAGAAATACGCAGTATTTT. Its translation: CASSQNRGFRNTQYF. The rearrangement uses TRBV4-3 and TRBJ2-3; 7 nucleotides match TRBD1. This CDR3 has 15 residues. V gave up 3 bases and J gave up 7 bases; unmatched junction bases: 10. Germline CDR1 and CDR2: LGHNA and YSLEER.

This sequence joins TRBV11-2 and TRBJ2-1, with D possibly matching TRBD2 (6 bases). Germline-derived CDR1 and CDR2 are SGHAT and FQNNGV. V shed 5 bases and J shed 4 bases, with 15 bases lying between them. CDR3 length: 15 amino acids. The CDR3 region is CASSARDWNYNEQFF. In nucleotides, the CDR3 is TGTGCCAGCAGCGCCCGGGACTGGAATTACAATGAGCAGTTCTTC.

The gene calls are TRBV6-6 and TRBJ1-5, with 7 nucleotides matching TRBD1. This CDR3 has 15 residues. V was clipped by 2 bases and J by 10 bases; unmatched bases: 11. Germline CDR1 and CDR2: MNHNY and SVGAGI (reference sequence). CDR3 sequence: CASSYGTVDWIPQHF. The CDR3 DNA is TGTGCCAGCAGTTACGGGACAGTAGATTGGATACCCCAGCATTTT.

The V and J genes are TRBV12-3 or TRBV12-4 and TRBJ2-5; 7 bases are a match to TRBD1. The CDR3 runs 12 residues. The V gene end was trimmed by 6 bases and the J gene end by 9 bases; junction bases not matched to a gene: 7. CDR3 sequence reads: CASSPRTGPQYF. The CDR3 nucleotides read TGTGCCAGCAGCCCGCGGACAGGCCCCCAGTACTTC.

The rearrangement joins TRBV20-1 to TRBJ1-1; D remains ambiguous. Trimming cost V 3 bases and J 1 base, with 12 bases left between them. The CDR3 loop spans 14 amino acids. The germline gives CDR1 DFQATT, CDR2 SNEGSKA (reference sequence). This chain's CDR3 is CSASLEYSNTEAFF. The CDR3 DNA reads TGCAGTGCTAGTCTGGAGTACTCGAACACTGAAGCTTTCTTT.

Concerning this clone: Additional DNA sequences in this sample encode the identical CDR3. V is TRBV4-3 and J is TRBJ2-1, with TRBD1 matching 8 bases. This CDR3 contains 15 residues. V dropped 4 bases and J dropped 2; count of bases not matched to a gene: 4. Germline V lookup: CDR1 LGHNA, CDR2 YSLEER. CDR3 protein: CASSPDRAPYNEQFF. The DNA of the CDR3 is TGCGCCAGCAGCCCGGACAGGGCCCCCTACAATGAGCAGTTCTTC.

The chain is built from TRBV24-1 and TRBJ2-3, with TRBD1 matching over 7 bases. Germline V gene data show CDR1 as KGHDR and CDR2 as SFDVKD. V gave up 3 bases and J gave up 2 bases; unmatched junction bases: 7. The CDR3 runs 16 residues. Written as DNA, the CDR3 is TGTGCCACCAGTGATCCCTCAGAGGGGGCCACAGATACGCAGTATTTT. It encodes CATSDPSEGATDTQYF.

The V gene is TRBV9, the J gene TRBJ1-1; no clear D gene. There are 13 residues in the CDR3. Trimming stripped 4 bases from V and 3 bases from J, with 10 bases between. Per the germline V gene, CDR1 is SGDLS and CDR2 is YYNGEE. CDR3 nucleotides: TGTGCCAGCAGCCTACGACACGACACTGAAGCTTTCTTT. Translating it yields CASSLRHDTEAFF.

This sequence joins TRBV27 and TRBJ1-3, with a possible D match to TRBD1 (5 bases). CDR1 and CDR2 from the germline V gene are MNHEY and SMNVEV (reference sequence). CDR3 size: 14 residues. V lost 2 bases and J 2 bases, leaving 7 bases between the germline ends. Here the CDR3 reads CASSLKGAGNTIYF. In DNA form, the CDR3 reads TGTGCCAGCAGTTTAAAAGGGGCTGGAAACACCATATATTTT.

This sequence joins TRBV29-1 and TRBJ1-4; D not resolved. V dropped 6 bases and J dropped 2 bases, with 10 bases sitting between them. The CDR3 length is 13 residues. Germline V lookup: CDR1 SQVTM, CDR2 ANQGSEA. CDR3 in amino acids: CSVQTSTNEKLFF. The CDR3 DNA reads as TGCAGCGTCCAGACATCTACTAATGAAAAACTGTTTTTT.

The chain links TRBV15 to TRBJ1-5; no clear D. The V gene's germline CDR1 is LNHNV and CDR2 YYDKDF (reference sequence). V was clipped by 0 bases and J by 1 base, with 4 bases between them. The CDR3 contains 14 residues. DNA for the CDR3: TGTGCCACCAGCAGAGATCCGAGCAATCAGCCCCAGCATTTT. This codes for CATSRDPSNQPQHF.

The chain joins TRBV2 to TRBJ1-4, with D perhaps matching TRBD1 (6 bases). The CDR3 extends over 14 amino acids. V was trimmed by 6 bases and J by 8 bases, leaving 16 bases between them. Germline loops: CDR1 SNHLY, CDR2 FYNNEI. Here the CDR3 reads CASSATGNKEKLFF. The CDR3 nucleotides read TGTGCCAGCAGCGCAACAGGGAACAAGGAAAAACTGTTTTTT.

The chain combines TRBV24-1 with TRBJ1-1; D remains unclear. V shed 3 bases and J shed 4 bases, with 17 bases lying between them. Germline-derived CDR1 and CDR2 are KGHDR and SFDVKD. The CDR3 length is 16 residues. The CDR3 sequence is CATSDNPGRESTEAFF. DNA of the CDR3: TGTGCCACCAGTGATAACCCGGGGAGGGAGAGCACTGAAGCTTTCTTT.

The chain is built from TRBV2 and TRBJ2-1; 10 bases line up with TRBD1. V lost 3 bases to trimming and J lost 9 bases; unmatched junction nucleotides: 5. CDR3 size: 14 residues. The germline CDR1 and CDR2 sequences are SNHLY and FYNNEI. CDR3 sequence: CASSDADRGVEQFF. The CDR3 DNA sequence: TGTGCCAGCAGTGATGCGGACAGGGGGGTTGAGCAGTTCTTC.

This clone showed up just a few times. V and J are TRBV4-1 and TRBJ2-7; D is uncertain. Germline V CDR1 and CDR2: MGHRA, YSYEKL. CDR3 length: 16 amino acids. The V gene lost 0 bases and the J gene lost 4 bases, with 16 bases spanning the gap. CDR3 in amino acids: CASSQDLNRPVYEQYF. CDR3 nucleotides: TGCGCCAGCAGCCAAGATCTCAACAGACCAGTTTACGAGCAGTACTTC.

The chain's CDR3 is CASSYDRAQETQYF. The CDR3 bases are TGTGCCAGCAGTTACGACAGGGCGCAAGAGACCCAGTACTTC. The chain is built from TRBV28 and TRBJ2-5, with 7 bases aligning to TRBD1. CDR1 MDHEN and CDR2 SYDVKM come from the germline V gene. The CDR3 is 14 amino acids. The trim removed 4 bases at V and 2 bases at J, leaving 4 bases unmatched. The whole variable domain, remainder taken from reference TRBV28 and TRBJ2-5, is DVKVTQSSRYLVKRTGEKVFLECVQDMDHENMFWYRQDPGLGLRLIYFSYDVKMKEKGDIPEGYSVSREKKERFSLILESASTNQTSMYLCASSYDRAQETQYFGPGTRLLVL.

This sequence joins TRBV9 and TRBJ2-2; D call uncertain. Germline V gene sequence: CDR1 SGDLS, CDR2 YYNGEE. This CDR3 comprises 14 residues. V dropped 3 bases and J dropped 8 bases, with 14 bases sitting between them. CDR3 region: CASSANSASGELFF. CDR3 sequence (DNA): TGTGCCAGCAGCGCAAACTCAGCGTCTGGGGAGCTGTTTTTT.